This T cell receptor beta chain is from a study of blood T cell repertoires in COVID-19. Study-wide background: The United States, Italy and Spain were the sources of the acute and convalescent COVID-19 samples. PBMCs, B-cell-depleted T cells, or T cells were the source of the cDNA or gDNA that made up the material.

Original handling: By means of reference gene primer amplification, nucleated cell counts were estimated. Sequencing used immunoSEQ multiplex PCR; TCRdb keeps in-frame clones, though not all of them. The DNA gave D and trimming, while V, J and clone size come from that table. The sample records 100,000 to 150,000 clones, roughly 83% being singletons. This CDR3 region has 13 residues. Per the germline V gene, CDR1 is ENHRY and CDR2 is SYGVKD. Trimming removed 2 bases from V and 5 bases from J, with 9 bases in between. The sequence was collected from a human donor in a cohort sampled during active COVID-19. The sample was peripheral blood. The rearrangement uses TRBV10-3 and TRBJ1-2, with D perhaps TRBD1 (6 bases). The CDR3 nucleotides are TGTGCCATCAGTGAGGGACAGTCGTATGGCTACACCTTC. Translated, it gives CAISEGQSYGYTF.